Listed below are T cell receptor delta chains from one sample, sequenced in a study of gamma-delta T cells after stem cell transplantation. TCRdb applied CATT to the RT-PCR reads for clone calling. The data show about 2,600 delta-chain clones, approximately 20% seen once. Material for sequencing was gamma-delta T cells. The receptors stem from a human donor. It is not recorded whose cells these are; they may come from a transplant donor. The CDR3 runs from the conserved cysteine through the conserved F or W. The D gene is left open where the match is weak. Clone size, where shown, is once, few, many, or a class for clones that have expanded.

J gene	clone size	V gene	D gene	CDR3 length	CDR3 DNA	CDR3 protein
TRDJ1	large	TRDV2	NA	15	TGTGCCTGTGACACTCTACTGGCTCACTTCGATAAACTCATCTTT	CACDTLLAHFDKLIF
TRDJ3	medium-sized	TRDV2	TRDD3	21	TGTGCCTGTGACACCGTGCTGGGGGATACGCTCGGGTCCTGGGACACCCGACAGATGTTTTTC	CACDTVLGDTLGSWDTRQMFF
TRDJ1	medium-sized	TRDV2	NA	14	TGTGCCTGTGACACCGTTGGGATCGAGGGTAAACTCATCTTT	CACDTVGIEGKLIF
TRDJ1	medium-sized	TRDV2	TRDD3	14	TGTGCCTGTGACGCATTACTGGGGGCCGATAAACTCATCTTT	CACDALLGADKLIF
TRDJ1	medium-sized	TRDV2	TRDD3	15	TGTGCCTGTGACACCTGGGGGATAGTGTCCGATAAACTCATCTTT	CACDTWGIVSDKLIF
TRDJ3	NA	TRDV2	TRDD3	19	TGTGCCTGTGACACCACTGGGGGATACGCCTCCTGGGACACCCGACAGATGTTTTTC	CACDTTGGYASWDTRQMFF
TRDJ1	medium-sized	TRDV2	NA	20	TGTGCCTGTGACACCATAACTGGGACCTTCGAACCAGCCAACGCCGATAAACTCATCTTT	CACDTITGTFEPANADKLIF
TRDJ3	few	TRDV2	NA	16	TGTGCCTGTGACCGACTACGTACTGGGGACACCCGACAGATGTTTTTC	CACDRLRTGDTRQMFF
TRDJ3	large	TRDV2	TRDD3	20	TGTGCCTGTGACACACCAGGGGTCTCGGGGGATACCTGGGACACCCGACAGATGTTTTTC	CACDTPGVSGDTWDTRQMFF
TRDJ1	medium-sized	TRDV2	TRDD3	16	TGTGCCTGTGACAGTCTGGGGGATCCGTACACCGATAAACTCATCTTT	CACDSLGDPYTDKLIF
TRDJ1	NA	TRDV2	TRDD3	17	TGTGCCTGTGACGTACTGGGGGATAACCGTCACGCCGATAAACTCATCTTT	CACDVLGDNRHADKLIF
TRDJ1	few	TRDV2	TRDD3	19	TGTGCCTGTGAAGCCATACTCGGTACTGGGGGATCCGACACCGATAAACTCATCTTT	CACEAILGTGGSDTDKLIF
TRDJ1	medium-sized	TRDV2	TRDD3	15	TGTGCCTGTGATGGCTTGGGGGATAAGAGTGATAAACTCATCTTT	CACDGLGDKSDKLIF
TRDJ1	few	TRDV2	TRDD3	26	TGTGCCTGTGACACCGTAGCCCTACGGGGACTGGGGGATACTTCTAGGTCGGGGCAAGAAACCGATAAACTCATCTTT	CACDTVALRGLGDTSRSGQETDKLIF
TRDJ3	medium-sized	TRDV2	TRDD3	20	TGTGCCTGTGACCGATTACTGGGGGATAGGAGCTCCTGGGACACCCGACAGATGTTTTTC	CACDRLLGDRSSWDTRQMFF
TRDJ1	medium-sized	TRDV2	TRDD3	16	TGTGCCTGTGATTACGTACGGGGGATACGGAACGATAAACTCATCTTT	CACDYVRGIRNDKLIF
TRDJ1	large	TRDV2	NA	15	TGTGCCTGTGACGGGGTGGGGATTTACACCGATAAACTCATCTTT	CACDGVGIYTDKLIF
TRDJ1	medium-sized	TRDV2	TRDD3	17	TGTGCCTGTGACCATATACTGGGGGATACCAACACCGATAAACTCATCTTT	CACDHILGDTNTDKLIF
TRDJ2	medium-sized	TRDV2	TRDD3	22	TGTGCCTGTGACACCGTTTTTGGGGTGGGGGATACCCCCCACAGAGAGACAGCACAACTCTTCTTT	CACDTVFGVGDTPHRETAQLFF